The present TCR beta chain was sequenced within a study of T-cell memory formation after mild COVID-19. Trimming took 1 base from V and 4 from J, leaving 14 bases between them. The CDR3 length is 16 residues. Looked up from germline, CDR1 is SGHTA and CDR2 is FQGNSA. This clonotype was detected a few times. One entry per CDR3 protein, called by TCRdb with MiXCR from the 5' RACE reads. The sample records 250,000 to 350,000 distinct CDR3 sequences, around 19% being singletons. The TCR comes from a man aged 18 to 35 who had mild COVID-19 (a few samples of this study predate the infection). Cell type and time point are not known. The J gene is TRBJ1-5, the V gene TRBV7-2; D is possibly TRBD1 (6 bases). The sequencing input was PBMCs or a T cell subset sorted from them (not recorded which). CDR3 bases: TGTGCCAGCAGCTTAGTTCGGGGGCTGGGAAATCAGCCCCAGCATTTT. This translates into CASSLVRGLGNQPQHF.